This T cell receptor (beta chain) is from a study of blood T cell repertoires in COVID-19. Study-level information: Some COVID-19 samples were acute and others convalescent; all came from the United States, Italy and Spain. T cells, B-cell-depleted T cells, or PBMCs supplied cDNA or gDNA.

In the authors' methods: Reference gene primer amplification gave nucleated cell count estimates. Produced via immunoSEQ multiplex PCR; TCRdb's table is partial and in-frame only. The V and J calls and clone size are taken from that table; D and trimming were inferred from the DNA. In the table there are around 20,000 clones, around 90% of which are singletons. This CDR3 has 14 amino acids. Germline-derived CDR1 and CDR2 are LGHNA and YSLEER. V was clipped by 3 bases and J by 3 bases; unmatched bases: 4. V usage is TRBV4-3 and J usage is TRBJ1-1, with 7 bases lining up with TRBD1. This receptor was taken from a human donor in a cohort sampled during active COVID-19. The sample taken for sequencing was peripheral blood. CDR3 sequence reads: CASSQSGQDTEAFF. The CDR3 DNA sequence: TGCGCCAGCAGCCAGTCCGGACAGGACACTGAAGCTTTCTTT.